This TCR beta chain was documented in a study of vaccination and CD4 T cells after COVID-19. The wider study: Overlapping spike pools from SARS-CoV-2 and HCoV-NL63, HCoV-OC43 and HCoV-229E served as culture stimuli. As control conditions, cultures were given either a CEFX pool serving as positive control, an HIV-1 Nef pool, or no peptide at all. Overall study results and limits: The study examined relatively few convalescent patients and included no early post-infection timepoints.

Treatment indicated: approximately nine-day PBMC culture with coronavirus spike peptide pools or control peptides (ViraFEST assay). Peptide pools at about 9.5 ug/ml, together with 7.5 to 10 IU/ml IL-2, were added to cultures of 1.5 million to 2.5 million PBMCs per well. This clonotype was detected only a few times. Its antigen is not identified. CDR3 length equals 16 residues. CDR1 is SGHAT and CDR2 is FQDESV in the germline V gene (reference sequence). Trimming cost V 0 bases and J 3 bases, with 13 bases left between them. The Oncomine TCR Beta short-read assay was applied to DNA of cultured CD4+ T cells. TCRdb called the PCR reads again in MiXCR, with one record for every CDR3 protein. The sample has approximately 12,000 distinct CDR3 sequences, 50% to 75% seen once; the top ten hold less than 9.5%.

Sequencing input: CD4+ T cells from blood, cultured in vitro. The source is a human donor who had recovered from COVID-19. The rearrangement joins TRBV11-1 to TRBJ2-3; D is possibly TRBD2 (7 bases). CDR3 loop: CASSLADGGATDTQYF. The CDR3 DNA is TGTGCCAGCAGCTTAGCGGATGGGGGGGCGACAGATACGCAGTATTTT.